This is a list of T cell receptor beta chains from one sample in a study of T cells in Graves' hyperthyroidism and ophthalmopathy. Using its own MiXCR run on the multiplex PCR reads, TCRdb lists one record per CDR3 protein. The top ten hold approximately 19% of the sample, which has 400,000 or so distinct CDR3 sequences, 13% to 15% seen once. The sample consisted of blood. The source of these receptors is a woman aged 55-69 years with Graves' ophthalmopathy. CDR3s include the opening cysteine and the closing phenylalanine or tryptophan. Each record gives: CDR3 length, D gene, clone size, V gene, J gene, CDR3 DNA, CDR3 protein. The D gene is left open where the match is weak. Clone size is given for some rows only: seen once, a few or many times, or a class if the clone is expanded.

len: 14
d_gene: TRBD2
abundance: .
v_gene: TRBV20-1
j_gene: TRBJ2-5
CDR3nt: TGCAGTGCGCCAGTGACTAGCGGGCAAGAGACCCAGTACTTC
CDR3aa: CSAPVTSGQETQYF

len: 13
d_gene: .
abundance: many
v_gene: TRBV6-1
j_gene: TRBJ1-2
CDR3nt: TGTGCCAGCAGTGCTACCGGGTATAGTGGCTACACCTTC
CDR3aa: CASSATGYSGYTF

len: 15
d_gene: .
abundance: many
v_gene: TRBV2
j_gene: TRBJ2-7
CDR3nt: TGTGCCAGCACACAATCCGGGACGGAGACCTACGAGCAGTACTTC
CDR3aa: CASTQSGTETYEQYF

len: 9
d_gene: .
abundance: few
v_gene: TRBV15
j_gene: TRBJ1-2
CDR3nt: TGTGCCACCAATCCGGGCTACACCTTC
CDR3aa: CATNPGYTF

len: 12
d_gene: .
abundance: once
v_gene: TRBV28
j_gene: TRBJ2-3
CDR3nt: TGTGCCAGCAAGGAAGCATTAGATACGCAGTATTTT
CDR3aa: CASKEALDTQYF

len: 14
d_gene: TRBD1
abundance: many
v_gene: TRBV28
j_gene: TRBJ2-7
CDR3nt: TGTGCCAGCAGTTTCAGGGGGCGTACCTACGAGCAGTACTTC
CDR3aa: CASSFRGRTYEQYF

len: 15
d_gene: TRBD1
abundance: .
v_gene: TRBV5-1
j_gene: TRBJ2-7
CDR3nt: TGCGCCAGCAGATTGGGACAGGGGATTTACCACGAGCAGTACTTC
CDR3aa: CASRLGQGIYHEQYF

len: 15
d_gene: TRBD1
abundance: .
v_gene: TRBV9
j_gene: TRBJ2-5
CDR3nt: TGTGCCAGCAGCGTGGCGACAGGGCCTCAAGAGACCCAGTACTTC
CDR3aa: CASSVATGPQETQYF

len: 17
d_gene: .
abundance: few
v_gene: TRBV24-1
j_gene: TRBJ2-1
CDR3nt: TGTGCCACCAGTGACCAAAGGGGGGAGGGTCCCTACAATGAGCAGTTCTTC
CDR3aa: CATSDQRGEGPYNEQFF

len: 15
d_gene: TRBD1
abundance: many
v_gene: TRBV12-5
j_gene: TRBJ2-7
CDR3nt: TGTGCTAGTGGCCGAACCACAGGGGCGGGCTACGAGCAGTACTTC
CDR3aa: CASGRTTGAGYEQYF

len: 12
d_gene: .
abundance: few
v_gene: TRBV29-1
j_gene: TRBJ2-5
CDR3nt: TGCAGCGTTACCCCTGGGGGGACAGTTCTTTACTTC
CDR3aa: CSVTPGGTVLYF

len: 14
d_gene: TRBD1
abundance: .
v_gene: TRBV19
j_gene: TRBJ1-1
CDR3nt: TGTGCCAGTAGTATAGGGGACAGAGGGACTGAAGCTTTCTTT
CDR3aa: CASSIGDRGTEAFF

len: 15
d_gene: .
abundance: .
v_gene: TRBV5-1
j_gene: TRBJ2-5
CDR3nt: TGCGCCAGCAGCTTGGCCATCGGCGAGCCGGAGACCCAGTACTTC
CDR3aa: CASSLAIGEPETQYF

len: 12
d_gene: .
abundance: .
v_gene: TRBV19
j_gene: TRBJ1-5
CDR3nt: TGTGCCAGTAGTCCCTCCGTCTTGCCCCAGCATTTT
CDR3aa: CASSPSVLPQHF

len: 14
d_gene: .
abundance: many
v_gene: TRBV11-2
j_gene: TRBJ2-5
CDR3nt: TGTGCCAGCAGCCCCCCGCAGGGTCGTGTGACCCAGTACTTC
CDR3aa: CASSPPQGRVTQYF

len: 19
d_gene: TRBD2
abundance: many
v_gene: TRBV3-1
j_gene: TRBJ2-5
CDR3nt: TGTGCCAGCAGCAAAACAGGGGACCCCATGGGACTAGCGGTAGAGACCCAGTACTTC
CDR3aa: CASSKTGDPMGLAVETQYF

len: 13
d_gene: .
abundance: many
v_gene: TRBV20-1
j_gene: TRBJ2-3
CDR3nt: TGCAGTCCGGACTCATTTAGCACAGATACGCAGTATTTT
CDR3aa: CSPDSFSTDTQYF

len: 17
d_gene: TRBD2
abundance: few
v_gene: TRBV7-6
j_gene: TRBJ2-5
CDR3nt: TGTGCCAGCAGGGTTCGAGCGGGAGGGGCATTTCTGGAGACCCAGTACTTC
CDR3aa: CASRVRAGGAFLETQYF

len: 14
d_gene: .
abundance: many
v_gene: TRBV2
j_gene: TRBJ2-7
CDR3nt: TGTGCCAGCAGTAGAGGCGACGCCGCCTACGAGCAGTACTTC
CDR3aa: CASSRGDAAYEQYF

len: 15
d_gene: TRBD1
abundance: many
v_gene: TRBV10-3
j_gene: TRBJ1-5
CDR3nt: TGTGCCATCAGTGATCTTACAGGGGACAATCAGCCCCAGCATTTT
CDR3aa: CAISDLTGDNQPQHF

len: 17
d_gene: TRBD2
abundance: few
v_gene: TRBV4-1
j_gene: TRBJ2-1
CDR3nt: TGCGCCAGCAGCCAAGATCGTCTAGCGGCTATTTACAATGAGCAGTTCTTC
CDR3aa: CASSQDRLAAIYNEQFF

len: 17
d_gene: TRBD2
abundance: few
v_gene: TRBV19
j_gene: TRBJ2-1
CDR3nt: TGTGCCAGTAGTATTGGGGCCGTGGCTAGCGGGAGGGAGGAGCAGTTCTTC
CDR3aa: CASSIGAVASGREEQFF

len: 14
d_gene: TRBD1
abundance: .
v_gene: TRBV20-1
j_gene: TRBJ2-5
CDR3nt: TGCAGTGCTCCAAAGGGCAGGGGGAGAGAGACCCAGTACTTC
CDR3aa: CSAPKGRGRETQYF

len: 14
d_gene: TRBD1
abundance: many
v_gene: TRBV12-3/TRBV12-4
j_gene: TRBJ2-7
CDR3nt: TGTGCCAGCAGTCTAAGACAGGGGCCTTGGGAGCAGTACTTC
CDR3aa: CASSLRQGPWEQYF

len: 16
d_gene: TRBD2
abundance: .
v_gene: TRBV24-1
j_gene: TRBJ2-1
CDR3nt: TGTGCCACCAGTGATTCTCTTGGACTAGCTAGGAATGAGCAGTTCTTC
CDR3aa: CATSDSLGLARNEQFF

len: 15
d_gene: .
abundance: .
v_gene: TRBV5-6
j_gene: TRBJ1-2
CDR3nt: TGTGCCAGCAGCCTAGACCCGGATGGGAACTATGGCTACACCTTC
CDR3aa: CASSLDPDGNYGYTF

len: 17
d_gene: .
abundance: many
v_gene: TRBV5-1
j_gene: TRBJ2-7
CDR3nt: TGCGCCAGCAGCTTGGTTGGGCCAGGGGTTACGAGTTACGAGCAGTACTTC
CDR3aa: CASSLVGPGVTSYEQYF

len: 15
d_gene: TRBD1
abundance: few
v_gene: TRBV19
j_gene: TRBJ2-7
CDR3nt: TGTGCCAGTAGTCCCGACAGGGATCCCACCTACGAGCAGTACTTC
CDR3aa: CASSPDRDPTYEQYF

len: 13
d_gene: .
abundance: many
v_gene: TRBV27
j_gene: TRBJ1-3
CDR3nt: TGTGCCACCAGGGGACTAGCTGGAAACACCATATATTTT
CDR3aa: CATRGLAGNTIYF

len: 15
d_gene: TRBD1
abundance: .
v_gene: TRBV19
j_gene: TRBJ1-1
CDR3nt: TGTACCAGTAGTTGGACAGGGGCTGGACAGACTGAAGCTTTCTTT
CDR3aa: CTSSWTGAGQTEAFF

len: 13
d_gene: .
abundance: many
v_gene: TRBV12-3/TRBV12-4
j_gene: TRBJ2-5
CDR3nt: TGTGCCAGCAGCGGGACTTTTCAAGAGACCCAGTACTTC
CDR3aa: CASSGTFQETQYF

len: 15
d_gene: .
abundance: few
v_gene: TRBV7-2
j_gene: TRBJ1-5
CDR3nt: TGTGCCAGCAGCTTACGGGGATGGGACAATCAGCCCCAGCATTTT
CDR3aa: CASSLRGWDNQPQHF

len: 15
d_gene: .
abundance: few
v_gene: TRBV20-1
j_gene: TRBJ1-5
CDR3nt: TGCAGTGCTTGCGACACGGTGGGAGGCAATCAGCCCCAGCATTTT
CDR3aa: CSACDTVGGNQPQHF

len: 16
d_gene: TRBD2
abundance: many
v_gene: TRBV6-1
j_gene: TRBJ2-2
CDR3nt: TGTGCCAGCAGCAAGACTAGCGTAGCGAACACCGGGGAGCTGTTTTTT
CDR3aa: CASSKTSVANTGELFF

len: 12
d_gene: .
abundance: many
v_gene: TRBV28
j_gene: TRBJ1-5
CDR3nt: TGTGCCAGCAGTTTCGGCCGTCAGCCCCAGCATTTT
CDR3aa: CASSFGRQPQHF

len: 13
d_gene: .
abundance: .
v_gene: TRBV19
j_gene: TRBJ1-1
CDR3nt: TGTGCCAGTAGTAAAAATTTGAACACTGAAGCTTTCTTT
CDR3aa: CASSKNLNTEAFF

len: 14
d_gene: .
abundance: many
v_gene: TRBV28
j_gene: TRBJ1-1
CDR3nt: TGTGCCAGCAGTTCTCCGGACGGCAGGATTGAAGCTTTCTTT
CDR3aa: CASSSPDGRIEAFF

len: 14
d_gene: .
abundance: few
v_gene: TRBV28
j_gene: TRBJ2-7
CDR3nt: TGTGCCAGCAGTCCTATGTATGGACGCAACGAGCAGTACTTC
CDR3aa: CASSPMYGRNEQYF

len: 16
d_gene: TRBD2
abundance: .
v_gene: TRBV5-4
j_gene: TRBJ2-7
CDR3nt: TGTGCCAGCAGGCCCGGGACTAGCGGGAGGGCTTACGAGCAGTACTTC
CDR3aa: CASRPGTSGRAYEQYF

len: 13
d_gene: .
abundance: many
v_gene: TRBV6-1
j_gene: TRBJ1-6
CDR3nt: TGTGCCAGCAGTTCTGGCCCAGATTCACCCCTCCACTTT
CDR3aa: CASSSGPDSPLHF

len: 15
d_gene: TRBD2
abundance: few
v_gene: TRBV4-1
j_gene: TRBJ2-7
CDR3nt: TGCGCCAGCAGCCAGTTAGCGGGAGTCACCTACGAGCAGTACTTC
CDR3aa: CASSQLAGVTYEQYF

len: 17
d_gene: TRBD1
abundance: many
v_gene: TRBV4-1
j_gene: TRBJ1-5
CDR3nt: TGCGCCAGCAGCCAAGAACAGGGGCTACGGAGCAATCAGCCCCAGCATTTT
CDR3aa: CASSQEQGLRSNQPQHF

len: 16
d_gene: .
abundance: .
v_gene: TRBV20-1
j_gene: TRBJ2-2
CDR3nt: TGCAGTGCTAGAGGGGCCAGCGGGACAGGCATTGAGGAGCTGTTTTTT
CDR3aa: CSARGASGTGIEELFF

len: 17
d_gene: TRBD2
abundance: .
v_gene: TRBV6-5
j_gene: TRBJ2-3
CDR3nt: TGTGCCAGCAGTTACGGACTAGCGGGAGTGAGCACAGATACGCAGTATTTT
CDR3aa: CASSYGLAGVSTDTQYF

len: 16
d_gene: TRBD1
abundance: few
v_gene: TRBV12-3/TRBV12-4
j_gene: TRBJ2-7
CDR3nt: TGTGCCAGCAGTTTAGGGGACAGGGGAAGATCCTACGAGCAGTACTTC
CDR3aa: CASSLGDRGRSYEQYF

len: 14
d_gene: .
abundance: many
v_gene: TRBV2
j_gene: TRBJ2-7
CDR3nt: TGTGCCAGCAGTTCCCGGGACGCCTCCTACGAGCAGTACTTC
CDR3aa: CASSSRDASYEQYF

len: 15
d_gene: .
abundance: many
v_gene: TRBV6-2/TRBV6-3
j_gene: TRBJ1-5
CDR3nt: TGTGCCAGCAGTGCAGGGACAACCATCAATCAGCCCCAGCATTTT
CDR3aa: CASSAGTTINQPQHF

len: 19
d_gene: TRBD2
abundance: many
v_gene: TRBV27
j_gene: TRBJ2-1
CDR3nt: TGTGCCAGCAGTTCCCTGGGACTAGCGGGGTTAAGCTCCTACAATGAGCAGTTCTTC
CDR3aa: CASSSLGLAGLSSYNEQFF

len: 17
d_gene: TRBD2
abundance: once
v_gene: TRBV7-3
j_gene: TRBJ2-3
CDR3nt: TGTGCCAGCAGCCTGGGACTAGCGGGAGTTGTCGCAGATACGCAGTATTTT
CDR3aa: CASSLGLAGVVADTQYF

len: 14
d_gene: .
abundance: many
v_gene: TRBV2
j_gene: TRBJ2-7
CDR3nt: TGTGCCAGCAGTGGGGCACGTGGAGGGCGCGAGCAGTACTTC
CDR3aa: CASSGARGGREQYF

len: 23
d_gene: TRBD2
abundance: few
v_gene: TRBV25-1
j_gene: TRBJ2-6
CDR3nt: TGTGCCAGCAGTGAATATCATGGGCGGGGGGCTGGTGGGGTAGGTTCTGGGGCCAACGTCCTGACTTTC
CDR3aa: CASSEYHGRGAGGVGSGANVLTF

len: 16
d_gene: .
abundance: .
v_gene: TRBV5-1
j_gene: TRBJ2-2
CDR3nt: TGCGCCAGCAGGGTTCTCCCAACAGGGACCACCGGGGAGCTGTTTTTT
CDR3aa: CASRVLPTGTTGELFF

len: 13
d_gene: .
abundance: many
v_gene: TRBV2
j_gene: TRBJ2-1
CDR3nt: TGTGCCAGCAGTGAGATCCGGGGCGATGAGCAGTTCTTC
CDR3aa: CASSEIRGDEQFF